These T cell receptor beta chains were read from a single sample in a study of OX40 agonist ivuxolimab in advanced cancers. Measured with immunoSEQ multiplex PCR; TCRdb has only the in-frame clones, and not every one. Of around 76,000 clones listed, roughly 80% were seen once; the top ten hold approximately 5.3%. The input for sequencing was CD4+ or CD8+ T cells sorted from blood, taken in a trial of the OX40 agonist ivuxolimab. These receptors all come from an adult with an advanced solid tumor such as melanoma, head and neck, liver or kidney cancer. Each CDR3 is given with its conserved first and last residue. D genes are given only for firm matches. The listing skips clone size in some rows; elsewhere it reads once, few, many or a size class.

J gene | D gene | V gene | clone size | CDR3 DNA | CDR3 protein
TRBJ1-2 | . | TRBV6-6 | few | TGTGCCAGCAAGAGGCAGAACTATGGCTACACCTTC | CASKRQNYGYTF
TRBJ1-1 | TRBD1 | TRBV6-6 | . | TGTGCCAGCAGTTTCATCCCGGGACAGGGGGTGGATGAAGCTTTCTTT | CASSFIPGQGVDEAFF
TRBJ1-2 | . | TRBV9 | few | TGTGCCAGCAGCGTATCAACCCTCGGGGGACTCTATGGCTACACCTTC | CASSVSTLGGLYGYTF
TRBJ2-3 | . | TRBV5-1 | . | . | CASSFGAGTDTQYF
TRBJ2-3 | . | TRBV7-9 | once | TGTGCCAGCAGTAAAGACAGACACACAGATACGCAGTATTTT | CASSKDRHTDTQYF
TRBJ2-7 | TRBD2 | TRBV27 | many | TGTGCCAGCAGGACTAGCGGGGTACGGGACGAGCAGTACTTC | CASRTSGVRDEQYF
TRBJ2-7 | . | TRBV5-1 | few | TGCGCCAGCAGCTTTGGCGGATCGGACTACGAGCAGTACTTC | CASSFGGSDYEQYF
TRBJ2-5 | TRBD2 | TRBV14 | . | TGTGCCAGCAGCCTGAGGACTAGCGGAATTCAAGAGACCCAGTACTTC | CASSLRTSGIQETQYF
TRBJ2-7 | TRBD2 | TRBV7-6 | once | TGTGCCAGCAGCCGGACTAGCGGGAGGTACGAGCAGTACTTC | CASSRTSGRYEQYF
TRBJ2-2 | TRBD2 | TRBV12-5 | . | TGTGCTAGTGGTTTCCCAGCGGGGGGGCTTACCGGGGAGCTGTTTTTT | CASGFPAGGLTGELFF
TRBJ2-7 | . | TRBV13 | . | TGTGCCAGCATTGGGGGGAGAACCTACGAGCAGTACTTC | CASIGGRTYEQYF
TRBJ2-7 | . | TRBV7-2 | . | TGTGCCAGCAGCTACGACCGAGGGGGGAGGCAAACATCCTACGAGCAGTACTTC | CASSYDRGGRQTSYEQYF
TRBJ2-5 | TRBD1 | TRBV12-5 | . | TGTGCTAGTCCAGGGGGCGGGGAGACCCAGTACTTC | CASPGGGETQYF
TRBJ1-4 | TRBD1 | TRBV28 | . | TGTGCCAGCAGTTTCCCCCTGGACAGGCGAGGGGGCGAAAAACTGTTTTTT | CASSFPLDRRGGEKLFF
TRBJ2-5 | TRBD2 | TRBV18 | . | TGTGCCAGCTCACACAGGACTAGGCAAGAGACCCAGTACTTC | CASSHRTRQETQYF
TRBJ1-1 | . | TRBV11-2 | . | TGTGCCAGCAGGCCCCCGGGACCGAACACTGAAGCTTTCTTT | CASRPPGPNTEAFF
TRBJ2-2 | . | TRBV5-1 | few | TGCGCCAGCAGCCCCGGGCCAGAGAACACCGGGGAGCTGTTTTTT | CASSPGPENTGELFF
TRBJ1-6 | TRBD1 | TRBV18 | few | TGTGCCAGCTCCTCGGATCGACAGGGGGCGAATTCACCCCTCCACTTT | CASSSDRQGANSPLHF
TRBJ2-1 | TRBD2 | TRBV28 | once | TGTGCCAGCAGTTTATCTAGCGGAAAGGCCTACAATGAGCAGTTCTTC | CASSLSSGKAYNEQFF
TRBJ2-7 | . | TRBV28 | . | TGTGCCAGCAGGCTAGTGAAGACGACCTACGAGCAGTACTTC | CASRLVKTTYEQYF
TRBJ2-3 | . | TRBV7-9 | . | TGTGCCAGCAGCTTAATAGCTGTGGGAGATACGCAGTATTTT | CASSLIAVGDTQYF
TRBJ1-5 | . | TRBV6-1 | . | TGTGCCAGCAGCGATGGGAACAGGGATCCCCAGCATTTT | CASSDGNRDPQHF
TRBJ2-7 | TRBD1 | TRBV19 | . | TGTGCCAGTAGTAGGGGGACAGGGTCCTACGAGCAGTACTTC | CASSRGTGSYEQYF
TRBJ1-2 | . | TRBV18 | once | TGTGCCAGCTCACCAAGGGCAGTGGATGGCTACACCTTC | CASSPRAVDGYTF
TRBJ2-7 | . | TRBV5-1 | . | TGCGCCAGCAGCTTGGACGCAGGGGGAGGTTCCTACGAGCAGTACTTC | CASSLDAGGGSYEQYF
TRBJ2-5 | . | TRBV7-2 | . | TGTGCCGGGAGCGTGGGGGGCCCCCAAGAGACCCAGTACTTC | CAGSVGGPQETQYF
TRBJ1-1 | . | TRBV4-3 | . | TGCGCCAGCAGCCATCTGGACAGAAACACTGAAGCTTTCTTT | CASSHLDRNTEAFF
TRBJ1-5 | . | TRBV19 | . | TGTGCCAGCGCCGCAGGGAACAATCAGCCCCAGCATTTT | CASAAGNNQPQHF
TRBJ2-2 | . | TRBV7-2 | . | TGTGCCAGCAGCCTCACGCCAGGGGTCGGGGAGCTGTTTTTT | CASSLTPGVGELFF
TRBJ1-5 | . | TRBV18 | . | TGTGCCAGCTCACCAGAGGGAAGTCAGCCCCAGCATTTT | CASSPEGSQPQHF
TRBJ2-3 | TRBD2 | TRBV6-1 | few | TGTGCCAGCACTAAGCGGGGGGTGACAGATACGCAGTATTTT | CASTKRGVTDTQYF
TRBJ2-7 | TRBD2 | TRBV6-5 | . | TGTGCCAGCAGTTACTTGGTAGCGGGAGGTCGCGAGCAGTACTTC | CASSYLVAGGREQYF
TRBJ2-1 | TRBD2 | TRBV5-1 | . | TGCGCCACCTCCGGGACTAGCGGATCCTACAATGAGCAGTTCTTC | CATSGTSGSYNEQFF
TRBJ1-5 | . | TRBV18 | . | TGTGCCAGCTCACCAGACCCGGGACACTATCTCTTGGGCAATCAGCCCCAGCATTTT | CASSPDPGHYLLGNQPQHF
TRBJ1-1 | . | TRBV9 | . | TGTGCCAGCAGCGTAGTTCACTCCGGGGCCGCTGAAGCTTTCTTT | CASSVVHSGAAEAFF
TRBJ2-1 | . | TRBV2 | . | TGTGCCAGCAGCCAGGCCTGGGGGCAGTTCTTC | CASSQAWGQFF
TRBJ2-1 | TRBD2 | TRBV7-2 | . | TGTGCCAGCTACTCGGGACTAGCGGGAGGTGGTGAGCAGTTCTTC | CASYSGLAGGGEQFF
TRBJ1-1 | . | TRBV18 | few | TGTGCCAGCTCACCCAGGCAGATGAACACTGAAGCTTTCTTT | CASSPRQMNTEAFF
TRBJ1-2 | . | TRBV5-1 | . | TGCGCCAGCAGCTTGGGACAGGAGCTTTATGGCTACACCTTC | CASSLGQELYGYTF
TRBJ1-5 | . | TRBV2 | . | TGTGCCAGCAGTGTCAAGCGGACAGCGCAGCCCCAGCATTTT | CASSVKRTAQPQHF
TRBJ1-2 | TRBD1 | TRBV5-6 | once | TGTGCCAGCAGCTGGGACAGAGGGCCCTATGGCTACACCTTC | CASSWDRGPYGYTF
TRBJ2-6 | . | TRBV5-1 | once | TGCGCCAGCGAGGCAGGGGCTGCTAAGGGGGCCAACGTCCTGACTTTC | CASEAGAAKGANVLTF
TRBJ1-2 | . | TRBV18 | . | TGTGCCAGCTCTGCGGAATCTAACTATGGCTACACCTTC | CASSAESNYGYTF
TRBJ1-2 | . | TRBV2 | . | TGTGCCAGCAGTATCATTCCTCTATATGGCTACACCTTC | CASSIIPLYGYTF
TRBJ2-5 | TRBD2 | TRBV6-1 | few | TGTGCCGGCGGGGGACTAGTTAGAGGAGGGACCCAGTACTTC | CAGGGLVRGGTQYF
TRBJ2-1 | . | TRBV19 | . | TGTGCCAGTAGTATGAGGGGGGATTACAATGAGCAGTTCTTC | CASSMRGDYNEQFF